The 30 T cell receptor beta chains in this list originate from one sample, sequenced in a study of metastatic and nonmetastatic thyroid tumors. Among the patients, none had received any treatment before thyroid surgery. TCRdb reassembled clones from the PCR reads with MiXCR. The table shows around 4,000 clones, with around a third occurring only once. The sequencing input was adjacent normal tissue. Receptors originate from a male donor with papillary thyroid cancer or a benign thyroid nodule (not recorded which). Some clones in this sample may be carry-over from other donors' samples.

In its sample, this clone was seen a few times. The chain has TRBV27 and TRBJ1-2; 8 bases line up with TRBD1. Germline loops: CDR1 MNHEY, CDR2 SMNVEV (reference sequence). The CDR3 loop spans 13 amino acids. V shed 6 bases and J 6 bases; nucleotides not matched to a gene: 6. CDR3: CASSSKTGDGYTF. CDR3 nucleotides: TGTGCCAGCAGCTCCAAGACAGGGGATGGCTACACCTTC.

This clone was observed a handful of times. V is TRBV12-3 or TRBV12-4 and J is TRBJ2-7; TRBD1 aligns across 10 bases. The CDR3 totals 13 residues. J gave up 6 bases and V 6 bases, and 5 bases lay outside the gene matches. The CDR3 DNA reads as TGTGCCAGCAGCCCGGACAGGGGGGCCGAGCAGTACTTC. This translates into CASSPDRGAEQYF.

To note about this clone: Sequence at one end of the junction differs from germline and may be a read error. CDR3 in DNA: TGTGCCAACAGTCCGGGGACAGGGGGCAATTCACCCCTCCACTTT. It yields the protein CANSPGTGGNSPLHF. The rearrangement links TRBV27 to TRBJ1-6; 12 bases agree with TRBD1. There are 15 residues in the CDR3. Looked up from germline, CDR1 is MNHEY and CDR2 is SMNVEV (reference sequence).

This clone was seen many times. Being one base from a much bigger clone, this may be a read error. The chain couples TRBV3-1 to TRBJ1-1; D unclear. Germline loops: CDR1 LGHDT, CDR2 YNNKEL (reference sequence). The CDR3 has 14 amino acids. CDR3 coding DNA: TGTACCAGCAGCCTCCGTCTAATGAACACTGAAGCTTTCTTT. This codes for CTSSLRLMNTEAFF.

The genes are TRBV6-6 and TRBJ1-3, with D uncertain. The CDR3 runs to 15 residues. Germline lookup yields CDR1 MNHNY and CDR2 SVGAGI (reference sequence). Trimming stripped 0 bases from V and 4 bases from J, with 10 bases between. CDR3 protein: CASSYSTVTGNTIYF. The CDR3 DNA reads TGTGCCAGCAGTTACTCGACTGTCACCGGAAACACCATATATTTT.

This sequence joins TRBV29-1 and TRBJ1-4, with 7 bases matching TRBD1. Germline loops: CDR1 SQVTM, CDR2 ANQGSEA. V shed 7 bases and J 8 bases; nucleotides not matched to a gene: 13. The CDR3 covers 14 residues. CDR3 nucleotide sequence: TGCAGCGCGACGCTACGGGACAGTACGGAAAAACTGTTTTTT. It encodes CSATLRDSTEKLFF.

The chain recombines TRBV27 with TRBJ2-7, with D possibly TRBD2 on 6 matching bases. The CDR3 spans 16 residues. The V and J ends lost 8 bases and 3 bases respectively, with 23 bases between them. In germline, CDR1 is MNHEY, CDR2 SMNVEV (reference sequence). In nucleotides, the CDR3 is TGTGCCAGCGCTGCCCTCGGGGGAATTAAGTTCTACGAGCAGTACTTC. It translates to CASAALGGIKFYEQYF.

The chain links TRBV7-8 to TRBJ2-7, with D unclear. Germline V gives CDR1 SGHVS, CDR2 FQNEAQ. V lost 1 base to trimming and J lost 1 base, with 8 bases between them. The CDR3 spans 14 residues. For the CDR3, the DNA is TGTGCCAGCAGCTTAGGAGCCGGGTCCTACGAGCAGTACTTC. It is translated as CASSLGAGSYEQYF.

This chain links TRBV6-2 or TRBV6-3 with TRBJ1-1, with D uncertain. Germline V gene sequence: CDR1 MNHEY, CDR2 SVGEGT. V was shortened by 3 bases and J by 12 bases, with 8 bases between the two germline ends. The CDR3 is 10 residues long. The CDR3 bases are TGTGCCAGCAGTTATGGGGAAACTTTCTTT. Translating it yields CASSYGETFF.

The chain has TRBV20-1 and TRBJ2-2; 9 nucleotides line up with TRBD2. The CDR3 length is 17 residues. The germline gives CDR1 DFQATT, CDR2 SNEGSKA (reference sequence). Trimming cost V 1 base and J 1 base; bases outside gene matches: 7. CDR3 protein: CSARGAGLAGNTGELFF. The CDR3 coding sequence is TGCAGTGCTAGAGGGGCGGGACTAGCAGGGAACACCGGGGAGCTGTTTTTT.

The chain joins TRBV6-4 to TRBJ1-2; tentatively, D is TRBD1 (6 bases). The length of the CDR3 is 15 residues. V was clipped by 2 bases and J by 8 bases, with 18 bases between them. CDR1 and CDR2 from the germline V gene are MRHNA and SNTAGT. The CDR3 sequence: CASSDTPQGLGGYTF. The CDR3 nucleotides are TGTGCCAGCAGTGACACCCCACAGGGCCTAGGAGGCTACACCTTC.

The rearrangement uses TRBV20-1 and TRBJ2-7; D uncertain. V dropped 6 bases and J dropped 4 bases, with 19 bases sitting between them. Germline CDR1 reads DFQATT; CDR2 reads SNEGSKA (reference sequence). The CDR3 sequence is 14 residues long. The CDR3 region is CSARRSSVGYEQYF. In DNA form, the CDR3 reads TGCAGTGCCCGTAGGTCCAGCGTGGGGTACGAGCAGTACTTC.

V is TRBV28 and J is TRBJ1-1, with 7 bases matching TRBD1. Looked up from germline, CDR1 is MDHEN and CDR2 is SYDVKM. CDR3 length: 15 amino acids. The junction had 8 bases not matched to a gene; V was cut back by 3 bases and J by 4 bases. In DNA form, the CDR3 reads TGTGCCAGCAGTTTCAACCCGACAGGGCCCACTGAAGCTTTCTTT. It translates to CASSFNPTGPTEAFF.

This clone was detected once. V gene TRBV24-1 combines with J gene TRBJ2-4, with D perhaps matching TRBD1 (6 bases). Trimming cost V 3 bases and J 1 base, with 12 bases left between them. CDR1 and CDR2 (germline): KGHDR, SFDVKD. This CDR3 is 16 amino acids long. This chain's CDR3 is CATSDNTGMAKNIQYF. The DNA for the CDR3 is TGTGCCACCAGTGATAATACAGGGATGGCCAAAAACATTCAGTACTTC.

This clone was found a few times. V and J are TRBV30 and TRBJ1-1; 9 bases are a match to TRBD1. The CDR3 covers 13 residues. Germline CDR1 and CDR2: GTSNPN and SVGIG (reference sequence). The V and J ends lost 4 bases and 1 base, in that order; junction bases with no gene match: 1. The CDR3 DNA reads as TGTGCCTGGAACAGGGGGCAGAACACTGAAGCTTTCTTT. Protein: CAWNRGQNTEAFF.

This clone turned up a few times. The rearrangement uses TRBV6-5 and TRBJ1-1; no clear D gene. CDR1 MNHEY and CDR2 SVGAGI come from the germline V gene. V was shortened by 0 bases and J by 0 bases, with 2 bases between the two germline ends. The CDR3 is 13 residues long. CDR3 sequence: CASSYSVNTEAFF. CDR3 DNA sequence: TGTGCCAGCAGTTACTCGGTGAACACTGAAGCTTTCTTT.

This clone was counted between two and nine times. V usage is TRBV19 and J usage is TRBJ1-2; unclear D gene. The V gene's germline CDR1 is LNHDA and CDR2 SQIVND (reference sequence). The V end was cut by 9 bases, the J end by 8 bases, with 19 bases between. The CDR3 extends over 13 amino acids. DNA for the CDR3: TGTGCCAGCATTCGTGGGCGCCAGGAAGGCTACACCTTC. This codes for CASIRGRQEGYTF.

This clone was counted only a few times. The chain has TRBV2 and TRBJ2-7; 8 positions agree with TRBD2. This CDR3 has 12 amino acids. V shed 5 bases and J 5 bases; nucleotides not matched to a gene: 2. Looked up from germline, CDR1 is SNHLY and CDR2 is FYNNEI. DNA of the CDR3: TGTGCCAGCAGTCGGGGGGGCCACGAGCAGTACTTC. It specifies CASSRGGHEQYF.

This clone was found a few times. The chain has TRBV19 and TRBJ2-7; D gene unclear. The length of the CDR3 is 14 residues. V lost 2 bases to trimming and J lost 2 bases, with 10 bases between them. Germline V gene lookup returns CDR1 LNHDA and CDR2 SQIVND (reference sequence). The CDR3 spells CASSIKADPYEQYF. The CDR3 DNA follows: TGTGCCAGTAGTATAAAGGCAGACCCCTACGAGCAGTACTTC. Supplemented by reference TRBV19 and TRBJ2-7, the full variable domain reads DGGITQSPKYLFRKEGQNVTLSCEQNLNHDAMYWYRQDPGQGLRLIYYSQIVNDFQKGDIAEGYSVSREKKESFPLTVTSAQKNPTAFYLCASSIKADPYEQYFGPGTRLTVT.

This chain joins TRBV10-2 and TRBJ1-1; 7 nucleotides match TRBD1. From germline, CDR1 is WSHSY and CDR2 SAAADI. V gave up 3 bases and J gave up 3 bases; unmatched junction bases: 4. The CDR3 runs 14 residues. CDR3 amino acids: CASSEGQGDTEAFF. CDR3 in DNA: TGCGCCAGCAGTGAAGGGCAGGGGGACACTGAAGCTTTCTTT.

This clone has a handful of counts. The chain joins TRBV20-1 to TRBJ2-7, with TRBD1 as a possible D gene (6 bases). The CDR3 runs to 15 residues. V was trimmed by 1 base and J by 3 bases, leaving 16 bases between them. Germline values: CDR1 DFQATT, CDR2 SNEGSKA (reference sequence). In DNA, the CDR3 is TGCAGTGCTAGAGTGGGAACAGGGTACATCTACGAGCAGTACTTC. Its translation: CSARVGTGYIYEQYF.

V is TRBV10-1 and J is TRBJ1-1, with D possibly TRBD1 on 6 matching bases. The CDR3 is 13 residues long. The germline gives CDR1 WNHNN, CDR2 SYGVQD (reference sequence). V lost 7 bases and J lost 7, with 16 bases in between. CDR3 region: CASKRQVDDEAFF. DNA for the CDR3: TGCGCCAGCAAAAGACAGGTCGATGATGAAGCTTTCTTT.

This clone was recorded a few times. V and J are TRBV6-1 and TRBJ1-2; D remains ambiguous. CDR1 and CDR2 (germline): MNHNS, SASEGT. The CDR3 is made up of 12 amino acids. Trimming stripped 11 bases from V and 8 bases from J, with 18 bases between. CDR3 residues: CASYVGWGGYTF. The DNA of the CDR3 is TGTGCCTCTTACGTTGGGTGGGGAGGCTACACCTTC.

This sequence joins TRBV6-1 and TRBJ2-7, with D possibly matching TRBD1 (5 bases). The V end lost 7 bases, the J end lost 4 bases, and 17 bases lay between the germline ends. Germline V CDR1 and CDR2: MNHNS, SASEGT. The CDR3 is 14 residues long. The CDR3 is CASTRTSTPYEQYF. CDR3 bases: TGTGCCAGCACCCGGACATCGACCCCTTACGAGCAGTACTTC.

This clone has just a few counts. The rearrangement joins TRBV6-6 to TRBJ2-7; 9 bases line up with TRBD2. The germline CDR1 and CDR2 sequences are MNHNY and SVGAGI (reference sequence). With V trimmed by 0 bases and J by 3 bases, 6 bases remained unmatched. The CDR3 has 16 residues. The CDR3 sequence: CASSYSWTSVDYEQYF. CDR3 nucleotide sequence: TGTGCCAGCAGTTACTCCTGGACTAGCGTGGACTACGAGCAGTACTTC.

The chain links TRBV28 to TRBJ2-7, with TRBD2 matching over 8 bases. The germline gives CDR1 MDHEN, CDR2 SYDVKM. The CDR3 totals 16 residues. Trimming at V came to 7 bases and at J to 2 bases, leaving 13 bases not matched to a gene. CDR3 region: CASTLGASGQTYEQYF. The CDR3 DNA is TGTGCCAGCACTCTGGGGGCTAGCGGGCAAACCTACGAGCAGTACTTC.

This clone was seen a handful of times. The chain carries TRBV2 and TRBJ2-2; D is tentatively TRBD1 or TRBD2 (5 bases each). CDR3 size: 16 residues. The V gene's germline CDR1 is SNHLY and CDR2 FYNNEI. Between the trimmed V and J ends, which lost 9 bases and 1 base, there was a span of 18 bases. Here the CDR3 reads CARSLQTGLNTGELFF. The DNA for the CDR3 is TGTGCCAGATCTCTCCAAACAGGACTGAACACCGGGGAGCTGTTTTTT. The whole variable domain, remainder taken from reference TRBV2 and TRBJ2-2, is EPEVTQTPSHQVTQMGQEVILRCVPISNHLYFYWYRQILGQKVEFLVSFYNNEISEKSEIFDDQFSVERPDGSNFTLKIRSTKLEDSAMYFCARSLQTGLNTGELFFGEGSRLTVL.

The chain combines TRBV12-3 or TRBV12-4 with TRBJ2-7, with a weak D call TRBD2 (6 bases). The length of the CDR3 is 15 residues. V lost 4 bases, J lost 0 bases, and 13 bases lay in between. CDR3 sequence: CASSSGTAFSYEQYF. CDR3 in DNA: TGTGCCAGCAGTTCGGGGACTGCCTTCTCCTACGAGCAGTACTTC.

The chain carries TRBV7-3 and TRBJ2-4, with D possibly being TRBD2 (5 bases). Germline V gene data show CDR1 as SGHTA and CDR2 as FQGTGA. Trimming stripped 2 bases from V and 9 bases from J, with 11 bases between. The CDR3 totals 13 residues. The CDR3 DNA reads as TGTGCCAGCAGCTTAGATCTTCGGGGCATTCAGTACTTC. As protein: CASSLDLRGIQYF.

This rearrangement joins TRBV20-1 to TRBJ2-3; 7 bases map to TRBD1. Looked up from germline, CDR1 is DFQATT and CDR2 is SNEGSKA (reference sequence). The CDR3 runs 14 residues. Losses at the gene ends were 0 bases for V and 3 bases for J; bases not matched to a gene: 3. CDR3 region: CSARDHRGTDTQYF. CDR3 DNA: TGCAGTGCTAGAGATCACAGGGGTACAGATACGCAGTATTTT.